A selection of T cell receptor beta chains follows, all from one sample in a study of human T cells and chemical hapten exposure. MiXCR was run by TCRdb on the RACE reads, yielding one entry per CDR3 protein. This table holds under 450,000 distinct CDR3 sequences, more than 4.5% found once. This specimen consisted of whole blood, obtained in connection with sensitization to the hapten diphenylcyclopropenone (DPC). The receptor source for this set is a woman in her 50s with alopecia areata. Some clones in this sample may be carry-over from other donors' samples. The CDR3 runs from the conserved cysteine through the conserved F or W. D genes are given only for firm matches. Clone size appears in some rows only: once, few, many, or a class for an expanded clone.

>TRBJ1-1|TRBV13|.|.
TGTGCCAGCAGCCCCGGACGGGCTGAAGCTTTCTTT
CASSPGRAEAFF
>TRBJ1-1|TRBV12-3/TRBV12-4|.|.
TGTGCCAGCAGTTTTTTACAGGGTGGTGAAGCTTTCTTT
CASSFLQGGEAFF
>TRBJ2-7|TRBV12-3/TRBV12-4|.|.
TGTGCCAGCAGTTTAAAACAGAACTCCTACGAGCAGTACTTC
CASSLKQNSYEQYF
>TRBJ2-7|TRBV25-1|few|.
TGTGCCAGCAGTGATCCGGGAGCAAACTACGAGCAGTACTTC
CASSDPGANYEQYF
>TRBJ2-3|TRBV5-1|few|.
TGCGCCAGCACCTTGGAGAATTCTATCACAGATACGCAGTATTTT
CASTLENSITDTQYF
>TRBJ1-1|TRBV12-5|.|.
TGTGCTAGTGGTCGCCTCGGAACTGAAGCTTTCTTT
CASGRLGTEAFF
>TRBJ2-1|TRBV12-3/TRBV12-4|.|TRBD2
TGTGCCATAACTAGCGGGGCCTCCGGGGTCGGCAATGAGCAGTTCTTC
CAITSGASGVGNEQFF
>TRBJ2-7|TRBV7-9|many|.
TGTGCCAGCAGCTTAGGGGGCTCTGACTACGAGCAGTACTTC
CASSLGGSDYEQYF
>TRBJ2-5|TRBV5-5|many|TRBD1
TGTGCCAGCAGCTTGGAGTTTGCAGGGGGCCGGGAGACCCAGTACTTC
CASSLEFAGGRETQYF
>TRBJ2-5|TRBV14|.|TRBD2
TGTGCCAGCAGCTCACCGGGACTAGCGTGGAGAGAGACCCAGTACTTC
CASSSPGLAWRETQYF
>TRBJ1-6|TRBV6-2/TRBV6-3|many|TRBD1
TGTGCCATCTCGAGGACAGGGGAAAACTCACCCCTCCACTTT
CAISRTGENSPLHF